The sequence of this T cell receptor beta chain was determined in a study of T-cell memory formation after mild COVID-19. Study details: There were largely donor-specific TCR clusters. Overall study findings and caveats: Contracting clones from day 15 to 85 had balanced CD4/CD8; later expanders favoured CD4+. Certain responding clones were present in pre-infection memory, suggesting participation of cross-reactive memory.

The V gene end was trimmed by 11 bases and the J gene end by 4 bases; junction bases not matched to a gene: 8. The CDR3 has 13 residues. Germline CDR1 reads SSHAT; CDR2 reads FNYEAQ (reference sequence). Comments on this clonotype: What it recognizes is unknown.

TCR alpha and TCR beta cDNA libraries with sample barcodes and UMIs came from 5'RACE using constant-segment primers. TCRdb re-derived calls from the 5' RACE reads in MiXCR, one entry per CDR3 protein. The sample holds roughly 250,000 distinct CDR3 sequences, roughly 17% seen once. The TCR originated in a man between 18 and 35 years old who had mild COVID-19 (a few samples of this study predate the infection). Cell type and time point are not known. The rearrangement links TRBV7-7 to TRBJ2-3, with 8 bases matching TRBD2. The sequenced sample consisted of PBMCs or a T cell subset sorted from them (not recorded which). CDR3 nucleotides: TGTGCCGTTAGCGGGGCTCCTGCAGATACGCAGTATTTT. Its protein is CAVSGAPADTQYF.